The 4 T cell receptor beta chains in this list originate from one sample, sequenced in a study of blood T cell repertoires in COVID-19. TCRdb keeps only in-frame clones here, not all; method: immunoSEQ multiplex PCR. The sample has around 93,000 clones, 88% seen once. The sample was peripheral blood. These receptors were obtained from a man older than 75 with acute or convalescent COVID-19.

Here the CDR3 reads CATLDREGSPLHF. The CDR3 DNA reads TGTGCCACCTTGGACAGGGAGGGATCACCCCTCCACTTT. The V and J genes are TRBV2 and TRBJ1-6, with 8 bases aligning to TRBD1. Per the germline V gene, CDR1 is SNHLY and CDR2 is FYNNEI. The CDR3 length is 13 residues. Trimming cost V 10 bases and J 10 bases; bases outside gene matches: 9.

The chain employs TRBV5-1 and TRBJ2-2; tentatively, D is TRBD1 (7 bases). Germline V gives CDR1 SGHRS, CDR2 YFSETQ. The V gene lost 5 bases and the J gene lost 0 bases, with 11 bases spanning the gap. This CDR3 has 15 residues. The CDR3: CASRQGGANTGELFF. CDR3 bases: TGCGCCAGCAGGCAGGGGGGTGCGAACACCGGGGAGCTGTTTTTT. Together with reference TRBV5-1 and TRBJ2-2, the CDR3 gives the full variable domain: KAGVTQTPRYLIKTRGQQVTLSCSPISGHRSVSWYQQTPGQGLQFLFEYFSETQRNKGNFPGRFSGRQFSNSRSEMNVSTLELGDSALYLCASRQGGANTGELFFGEGSRLTVL.

The CDR3 DNA is TGTGCCAGCAGTTCGAGACTAGCGGGCCACAATGAGCAGTTCTTC. This translates into CASSSRLAGHNEQFF. V gene TRBV6-6 combines with J gene TRBJ2-1, with TRBD2 matching over 10 bases. Losses at the gene ends were 4 bases for V and 5 bases for J; bases not matched to a gene: 5. This CDR3 comprises 15 residues. Germline V CDR1 and CDR2: MNHNY, SVGAGI (reference sequence).

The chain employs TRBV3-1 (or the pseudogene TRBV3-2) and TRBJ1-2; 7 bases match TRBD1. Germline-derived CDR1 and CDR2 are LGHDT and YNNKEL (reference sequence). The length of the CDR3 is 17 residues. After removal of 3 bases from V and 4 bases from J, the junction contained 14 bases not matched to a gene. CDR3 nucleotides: TGTGCCAGCAGCCACCTGATGACAGGGACCGCTATCTATGGCTACACCTTC. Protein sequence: CASSHLMTGTAIYGYTF.